The 10 T cell receptor beta chains presented below share a single source sample, sequenced in a study of cytomegalovirus exposure and HLA in healthy donors. A multiplex PCR was run with 60 Vbeta primers and 13 Jbeta primers. Libraries were prepared by immunoSEQ multiplex PCR; TCRdb keeps only in-frame clonotypes and omits some of them. The data show under 200,000 clones, 75% to 80% seen once. Material: PBMCs. Receptor source: a middle-aged woman in good health and CMV-seropositive.

The rearrangement links TRBV12-1 to TRBJ1-3; no DNA check was done on the table's D call, TRBD1. TRBV12-1 is described as a pseudogene. The CDR3 contains 16 residues. The CDR3 bases are TGTGCCAGCAGCGCTAAACAGGGGGCCCCTGGAAACACCATATATTTT. Translated, it gives CASSAKQGAPGNTIYF.

V and J are TRBV4-2 and TRBJ1-1, with a tentative D call TRBD1 (6 bases). The V and J ends lost 4 bases and 1 base respectively, with 13 bases between them. Germline V gene lookup returns CDR1 LGHNA and CDR2 YNFKEQ. The CDR3 is made up of 15 amino acids. For the CDR3, the DNA is TGTGCCAGCAGCCTCCTAGACAGGTCGAACACTGAAGCTTTCTTT. Protein product: CASSLLDRSNTEAFF.

The chain is built from TRBV6-5 and TRBJ2-2; TRBD1 aligns across 10 bases. Trimming cost V 6 bases and J 3 bases; bases outside gene matches: 4. This CDR3 contains 15 residues. Germline CDR1 MNHEY, CDR2 SVGAGI. CDR3: CASSPGQGYTGELFF. DNA for the CDR3: TGTGCCAGCAGCCCGGGACAGGGGTACACCGGGGAGCTGTTTTTT.

The chain links TRBV5-4 to TRBJ1-5; D gene unclear. Trimming stripped 5 bases from V and 5 bases from J, with 5 bases between. Germline CDR1 SGHNT, CDR2 YYREEE (reference sequence). This CDR3 has 11 amino acids. CDR3 in DNA: TGTGCCAGCAGGGCGGATCAGCCCCAGCATTTT. Translated, it gives CASRADQPQHF.

A note on this clone: No DNA is shown, since the ends of the CDR3 on it are uncertain; the CDR3 is the one TCRdb lists. This rearrangement joins TRBV4-1 to TRBJ1-1. 14 amino acids form the CDR3, both terminal residues included. Germline lookup yields CDR1 MGHRA and CDR2 YSYEKL. Here the CDR3 reads CASSQVGGGADTFF.

V is TRBV19 and J is TRBJ1-5, with D tentatively TRBD1 (6 bases). V dropped 5 bases and J dropped 0 bases, with 11 bases sitting between them. CDR3 size: 15 residues. From germline, CDR1 is LNHDA and CDR2 SQIVND (reference sequence). The CDR3 region has the DNA TGTGCCAGTAGTGGGGACATTTATAGCAATCAGCCCCAGCATTTT. Protein sequence: CASSGDIYSNQPQHF.

The genes are TRBV19 and TRBJ1-1; 8 bases agree with TRBD1. V shed 6 bases and J 4 bases; nucleotides not matched to a gene: 7. Germline CDR1 reads LNHDA; CDR2 reads SQIVND (reference sequence). The CDR3 runs 14 residues. The CDR3 DNA sequence: TGTGCCAGTAGCGACAGGGGCCAGGGCACTGAAGCTTTCTTT. It specifies CASSDRGQGTEAFF.

The CDR3 coding sequence is TGTGCCAGCAGCCGTACAGGTTACGAGCAGTACTTC. Amino acid sequence: CASSRTGYEQYF. V is TRBV7-9 and J is TRBJ2-7, with TRBD1 as a possible D gene (5 bases). CDR3 size: 12 residues. Trimming took off 5 bases at V and 4 bases at J, with 9 bases between the two ends. The germline gives CDR1 SEHNR, CDR2 FQNEAQ (reference sequence).

The gene calls are TRBV5-1 and TRBJ1-2; no firm D call. Deletions cut 0 bases from V and 6 bases from J, with 9 bases between. Germline V gene sequence: CDR1 SGHRS, CDR2 YFSETQ. This CDR3 spans 13 amino acids. The CDR3 loop reads CASSLGSEDGYTF. CDR3 bases: TGCGCCAGCAGCTTGGGCTCAGAAGATGGCTACACCTTC.

V and J are TRBV5-1 and TRBJ2-5; the D gene is possibly TRBD1 (6 bases). TRBJ2-7 explains the end of the DNA better; the J call may be wrong. CDR1 is SGHRS, CDR2 YFSETQ, per germline. The CDR3 runs to 15 residues. The DNA of the CDR3 is TGCGCCAGCAGCTCCGACGGACAGAGCACCTACGAGCAGTACTTC. This gives the protein CASSSDGQSTYEQYF.